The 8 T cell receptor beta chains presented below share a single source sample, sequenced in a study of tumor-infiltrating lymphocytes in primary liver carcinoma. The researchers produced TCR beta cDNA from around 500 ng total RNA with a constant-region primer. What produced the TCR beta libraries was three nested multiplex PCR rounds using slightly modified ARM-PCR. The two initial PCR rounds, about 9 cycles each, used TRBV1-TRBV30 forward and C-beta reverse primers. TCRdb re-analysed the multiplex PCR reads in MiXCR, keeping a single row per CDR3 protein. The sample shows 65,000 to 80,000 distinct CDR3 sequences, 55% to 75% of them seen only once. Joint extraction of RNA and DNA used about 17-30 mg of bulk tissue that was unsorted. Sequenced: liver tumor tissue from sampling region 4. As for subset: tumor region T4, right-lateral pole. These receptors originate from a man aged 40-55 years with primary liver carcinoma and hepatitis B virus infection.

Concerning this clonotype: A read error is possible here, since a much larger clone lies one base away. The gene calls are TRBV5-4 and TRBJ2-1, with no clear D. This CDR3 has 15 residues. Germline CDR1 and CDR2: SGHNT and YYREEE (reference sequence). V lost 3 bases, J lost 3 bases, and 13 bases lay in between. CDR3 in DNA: TGTGCCAGCAGCTCTTTGGGAAGGGTCTACAATGAGCAGTTCTTC. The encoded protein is CASSSLGRVYNEQFF.

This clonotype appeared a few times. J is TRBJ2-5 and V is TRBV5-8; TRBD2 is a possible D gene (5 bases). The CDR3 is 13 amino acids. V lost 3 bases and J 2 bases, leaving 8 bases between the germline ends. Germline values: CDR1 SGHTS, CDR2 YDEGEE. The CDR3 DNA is TGTGCCAGCAGCTCCGGGATTCAAGAGACCCAGTACTTC. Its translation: CASSSGIQETQYF.

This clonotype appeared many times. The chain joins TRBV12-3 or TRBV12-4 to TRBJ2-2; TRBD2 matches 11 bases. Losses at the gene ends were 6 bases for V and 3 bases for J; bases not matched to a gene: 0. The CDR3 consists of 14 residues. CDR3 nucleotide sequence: TGTGCCAGCAGACTAGCGGGAGACACCGGGGAGCTGTTTTTT. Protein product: CASRLAGDTGELFF.

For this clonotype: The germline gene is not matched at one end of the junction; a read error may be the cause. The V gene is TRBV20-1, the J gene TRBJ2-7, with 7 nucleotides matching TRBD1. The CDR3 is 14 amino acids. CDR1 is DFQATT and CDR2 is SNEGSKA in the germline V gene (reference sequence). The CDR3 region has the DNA TGCGGTGCTAGACGGGACAGAGGACGCTACGAGCAGTACTTC. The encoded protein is CGARRDRGRYEQYF.

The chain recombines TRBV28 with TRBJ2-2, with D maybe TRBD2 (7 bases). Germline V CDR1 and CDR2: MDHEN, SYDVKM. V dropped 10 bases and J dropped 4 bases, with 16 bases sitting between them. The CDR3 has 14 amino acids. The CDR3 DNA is TGTGCCACCTGGAGGGGGGGGTTCACCGGGGAGCTGTTTTTT. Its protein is CATWRGGFTGELFF.

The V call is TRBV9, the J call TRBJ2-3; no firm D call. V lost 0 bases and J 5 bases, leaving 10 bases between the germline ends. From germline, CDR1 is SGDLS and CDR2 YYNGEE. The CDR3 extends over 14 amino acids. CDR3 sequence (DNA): TGTGCCAGCAGCGTAGCACCGGGTTTAGATACGCAGTATTTT. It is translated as CASSVAPGLDTQYF.

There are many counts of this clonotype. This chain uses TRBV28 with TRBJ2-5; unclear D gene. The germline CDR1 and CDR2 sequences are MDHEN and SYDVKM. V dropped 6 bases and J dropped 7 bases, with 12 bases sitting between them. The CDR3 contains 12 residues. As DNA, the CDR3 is TGTGCCAGCAGCGGAGCTCCCCTGACCCAGTACTTC. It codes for CASSGAPLTQYF.

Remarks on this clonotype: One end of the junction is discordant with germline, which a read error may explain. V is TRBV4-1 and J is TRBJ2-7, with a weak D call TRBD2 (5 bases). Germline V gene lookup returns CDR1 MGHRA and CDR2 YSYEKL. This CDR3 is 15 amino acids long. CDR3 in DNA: TGCGTCAGCAGCCAAGCGACAAGGAGGACCTACGAGCAGTACTTC. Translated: CVSSQATRRTYEQYF.